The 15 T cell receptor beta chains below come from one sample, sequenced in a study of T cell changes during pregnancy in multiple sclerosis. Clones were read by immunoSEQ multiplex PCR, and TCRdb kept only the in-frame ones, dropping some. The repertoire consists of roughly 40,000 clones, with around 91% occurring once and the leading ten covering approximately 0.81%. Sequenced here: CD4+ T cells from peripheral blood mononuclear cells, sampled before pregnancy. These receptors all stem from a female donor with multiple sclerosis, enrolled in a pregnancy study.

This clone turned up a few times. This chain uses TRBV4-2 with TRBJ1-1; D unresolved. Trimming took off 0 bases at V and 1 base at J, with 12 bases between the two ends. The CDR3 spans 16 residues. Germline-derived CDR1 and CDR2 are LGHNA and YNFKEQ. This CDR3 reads CASSQEAVTENTEAFF. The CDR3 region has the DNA TGTGCCAGCAGCCAAGAGGCAGTAACAGAGAACACTGAAGCTTTCTTT.

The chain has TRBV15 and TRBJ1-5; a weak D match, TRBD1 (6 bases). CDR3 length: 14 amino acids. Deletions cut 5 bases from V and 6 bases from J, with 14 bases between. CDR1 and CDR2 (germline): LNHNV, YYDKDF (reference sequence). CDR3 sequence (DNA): TGTGCCACCAGCCTCGACAGGCTAGGTCAGCCCCAGCATTTT. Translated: CATSLDRLGQPQHF. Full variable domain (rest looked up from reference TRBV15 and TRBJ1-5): DAMVIQNPRYQVTQFGKPVTLSCSQTLNHNVMYWYQQKSSQAPKLLFHYYDKDFNNEADTPDNFQSRRPNTSFCFLDIRSPGLGDTAMYLCATSLDRLGQPQHFGDGTRLSIL.

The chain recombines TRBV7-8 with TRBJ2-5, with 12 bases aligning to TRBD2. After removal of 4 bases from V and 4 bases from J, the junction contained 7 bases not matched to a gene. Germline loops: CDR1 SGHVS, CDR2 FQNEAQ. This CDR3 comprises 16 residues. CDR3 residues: CASSSRLAGVAETQYF. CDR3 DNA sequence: TGTGCCAGCAGCTCTCGACTAGCGGGAGTGGCAGAGACCCAGTACTTC.

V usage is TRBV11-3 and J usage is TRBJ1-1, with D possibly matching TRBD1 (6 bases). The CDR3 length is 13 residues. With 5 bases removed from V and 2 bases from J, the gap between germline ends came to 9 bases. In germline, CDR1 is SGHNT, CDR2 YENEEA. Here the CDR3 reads CASSPGVNTEAFF. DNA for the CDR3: TGTGCCAGCAGCCCAGGGGTTAACACTGAAGCTTTCTTT.

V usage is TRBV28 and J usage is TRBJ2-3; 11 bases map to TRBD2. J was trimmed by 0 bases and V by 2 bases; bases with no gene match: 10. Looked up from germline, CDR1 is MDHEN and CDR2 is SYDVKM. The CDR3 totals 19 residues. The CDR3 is CASSLLTTGTSGSTDTQYF. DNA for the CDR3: TGTGCCAGCAGTTTACTAACCACCGGGACTAGCGGTAGCACAGATACGCAGTATTTT.

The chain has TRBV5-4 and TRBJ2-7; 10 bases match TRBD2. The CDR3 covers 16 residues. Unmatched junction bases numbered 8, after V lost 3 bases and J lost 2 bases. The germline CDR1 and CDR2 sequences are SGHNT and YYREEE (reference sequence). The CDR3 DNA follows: TGTGCCAGCAGCTCTGTGCGGACTAGCGGAACCTACGAGCAGTACTTC. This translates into CASSSVRTSGTYEQYF. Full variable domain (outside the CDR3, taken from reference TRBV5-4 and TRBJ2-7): ETGVTQSPTHLIKTRGQQVTLRCSSQSGHNTVSWYQQALGQGPQFIFQYYREEENGRGNFPPRFSGLQFPNYSSELNVNALELDDSALYLCASSSVRTSGTYEQYFGPGTRLTVT.

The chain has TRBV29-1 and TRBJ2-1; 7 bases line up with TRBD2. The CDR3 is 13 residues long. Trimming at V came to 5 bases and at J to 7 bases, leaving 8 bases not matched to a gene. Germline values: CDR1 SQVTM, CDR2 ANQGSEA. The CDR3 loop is CSVIRTSKNEQFF. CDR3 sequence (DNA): TGCAGCGTTATCCGGACTAGTAAAAATGAGCAGTTCTTC.

The CDR3: CASGRGVAGASTDTQYF. Written as DNA, the CDR3 is TGTGCCAGCGGAAGAGGGGTGGCGGGAGCCAGCACAGATACGCAGTATTTT. The chain links TRBV28 to TRBJ2-3; 7 bases line up with TRBD2. Germline V gives CDR1 MDHEN, CDR2 SYDVKM. The CDR3 loop spans 17 amino acids. V shed 8 bases, J shed 0 bases, and the junction held 14 bases outside the gene matches.

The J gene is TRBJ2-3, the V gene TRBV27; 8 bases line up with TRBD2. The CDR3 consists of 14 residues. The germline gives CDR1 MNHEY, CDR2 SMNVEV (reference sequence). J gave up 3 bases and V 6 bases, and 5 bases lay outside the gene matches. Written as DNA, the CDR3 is TGTGCCAGCAGACAAAGCGGGAGAACAGATACGCAGTATTTT. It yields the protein CASRQSGRTDTQYF.

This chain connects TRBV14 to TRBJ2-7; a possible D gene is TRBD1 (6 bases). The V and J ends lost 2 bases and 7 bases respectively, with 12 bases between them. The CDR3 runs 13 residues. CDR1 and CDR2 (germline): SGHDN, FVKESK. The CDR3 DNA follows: TGTGCCAGCAGCCAAACAGGGTATAGGGAGCAGTACTTC. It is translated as CASSQTGYREQYF.

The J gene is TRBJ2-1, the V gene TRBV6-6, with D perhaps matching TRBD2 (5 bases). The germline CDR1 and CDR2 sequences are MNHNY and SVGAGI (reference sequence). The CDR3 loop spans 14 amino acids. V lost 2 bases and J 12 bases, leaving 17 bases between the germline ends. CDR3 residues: CASSYVNLANGQFF. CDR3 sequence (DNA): TGTGCCAGCAGTTACGTGAATCTAGCTAACGGGCAGTTCTTC.

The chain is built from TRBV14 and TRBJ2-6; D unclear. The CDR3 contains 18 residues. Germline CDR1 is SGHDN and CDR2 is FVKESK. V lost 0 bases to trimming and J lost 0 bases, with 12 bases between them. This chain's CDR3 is CASSQDNRYSSGANVLTF. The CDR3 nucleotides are TGTGCCAGCAGCCAAGATAATAGGTACAGCTCTGGGGCCAACGTCCTGACTTTC.

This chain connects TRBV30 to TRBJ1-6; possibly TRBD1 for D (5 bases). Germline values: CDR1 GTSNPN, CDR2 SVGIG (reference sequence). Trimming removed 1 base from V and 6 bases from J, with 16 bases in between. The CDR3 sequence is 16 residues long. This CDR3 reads CAWSENRGIVNSPLHF. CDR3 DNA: TGTGCCTGGAGTGAAAATAGGGGCATAGTTAATTCACCCCTCCACTTT.

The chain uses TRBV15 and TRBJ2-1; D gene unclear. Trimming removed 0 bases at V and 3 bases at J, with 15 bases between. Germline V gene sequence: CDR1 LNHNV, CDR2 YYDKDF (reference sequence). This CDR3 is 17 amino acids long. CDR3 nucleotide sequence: TGTGCCACCAGCAGAGATCAGTCTAGTCCGCTCTACAATGAGCAGTTCTTC. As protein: CATSRDQSSPLYNEQFF.

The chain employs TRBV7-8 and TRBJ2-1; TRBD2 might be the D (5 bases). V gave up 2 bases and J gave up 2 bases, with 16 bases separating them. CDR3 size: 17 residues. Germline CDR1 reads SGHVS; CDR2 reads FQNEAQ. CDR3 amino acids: CASSLLSVGKPYNEQFF. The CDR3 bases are TGTGCCAGCAGCTTATTGTCGGTCGGGAAGCCCTACAATGAGCAGTTCTTC.